This entry features one T cell receptor beta chain sequence. The data were taken from a study of blood T cell repertoires in COVID-19. Study-wide context: There were acute and convalescent COVID-19 samples, and they came from the United States, Italy and Spain. The analysed material was cDNA or gDNA that came from T cells, B-cell-depleted T cells, or PBMCs.

V lost 3 bases and J lost 0; bases outside the gene matches: 17. Germline V gives CDR1 LGHDT, CDR2 YNNKEL (reference sequence). This CDR3 is 20 amino acids long. Authors' analysis steps: Reference gene primer amplification gave nucleated cell count estimates. TCRdb keeps only in-frame clones here, not all; method: immunoSEQ multiplex PCR. V and J calls and clone size are those listed in that table; D and trimming were worked out from the DNA. The sample gives more than 95,000 clones, approximately 90% of which show up once; 1.5% is in the top ten. Input material: peripheral blood. The TCR was taken from a human donor in a cohort sampled during active COVID-19. V is TRBV3-1 (or the pseudogene TRBV3-2) and J is TRBJ2-7; 10 bases align to TRBD2. CDR3 nucleotides: TGTGCCAGCAGCCATACGAACCTTCCCCCTAGCGGGAGTTTCTCCTACGAGCAGTACTTC. It codes for CASSHTNLPPSGSFSYEQYF.